One and the same sample provided the 13 T cell receptor beta chains below, sequenced in a study of patients and donors after allogeneic stem cell transplantation. A single record per CDR3 protein comes from TCRdb applying MiXCR to the RT-PCR reads. Of 11,000 or so distinct CDR3 sequences in the sample, about 23% were seen once. Sequencing was done on a sample of blood, either unsorted or a sorted T cell fraction (not recorded which). These receptor sequences come from a human donor who was either an allogeneic HSCT recipient or a stem cell or donor lymphocyte infusion donor (not recorded which). It is not recorded whose cells these are; they may come from a transplant donor.

This sequence joins TRBV6-6 and TRBJ1-6; TRBD1 agrees at 9 bases. The CDR3 consists of 15 residues. J was trimmed by 6 bases and V by 5 bases; bases with no gene match: 5. CDR1 and CDR2 (germline): MNHNY, SVGAGI (reference sequence). In DNA form, the CDR3 reads TGTGCCAGCAGTCCCCGGGACAGGGTTAATTCACCCCTCCACTTT. Its translation is CASSPRDRVNSPLHF.

The chain recombines TRBV4-3 with TRBJ2-1; TRBD2 agrees at 14 bases. CDR1 is LGHNA and CDR2 is YSLEER in the germline V gene. Trimming removed 4 bases from V and 12 bases from J; junction bases left unmatched: 5. There are 14 residues in the CDR3. CDR3 loop: CASSPGTSGGGQFF. DNA of the CDR3: TGCGCCAGCAGCCCCGGGACTAGCGGGGGAGGGCAGTTCTTC.

This clonotype was recorded only once. The CDR3 here is CASSNTDTQYF. The CDR3, as DNA: TGCGCCAGCAGCAACACAGATACGCAGTATTTT. The V call is TRBV5-1, the J call TRBJ2-3; unclear D gene. This CDR3 is 11 amino acids long. The V end was cut by 4 bases, the J end by 2 bases, with 2 bases between. Germline V CDR1 and CDR2: SGHRS, YFSETQ.

This rearrangement joins TRBV12-3 or TRBV12-4 to TRBJ2-2; TRBD1 matches at 8 bases. This CDR3 is 14 amino acids long. J gave up 7 bases and V 5 bases, and 6 bases lay outside the gene matches. The CDR3 DNA sequence: TGTGCCAGCAGTCCCAGGGGGCGGGGCGGGGAGCTGTTTTTT. Amino acid sequence: CASSPRGRGGELFF.

The table lists this clonotype with a few counts. One base away lies a much larger clone, so this may be a sequencing read error. The CDR3 bases are TGTGCCAGCAGCTTCGGGGACACTGAAGCTTTCTTT. Encoded protein: CASSFGDTEAFF. The rearrangement links TRBV11-2 to TRBJ1-1; D unclear. Germline CDR1 and CDR2: SGHAT and FQNNGV. Trimming took 3 bases from V and 3 from J, leaving 5 bases between them. The CDR3 runs to 12 residues.

This chain connects TRBV7-2 to TRBJ2-1; TRBD2 agrees at 14 bases. After removal of 6 bases from V and 8 bases from J, the junction contained 6 bases not matched to a gene. This CDR3 has 15 residues. Per germline, CDR1 SGHTA and CDR2 FQGNSA. For the CDR3, the DNA is TGTGCCAGCAGGGGGACTAGCGGGAGAGGCTATGAGCAGTTCTTC. Its protein is CASRGTSGRGYEQFF.

The chain joins TRBV28 to TRBJ1-4; D ambiguous. Germline V gives CDR1 MDHEN, CDR2 SYDVKM. Trimming left V 4 bases short and J 7 bases short, with 10 bases between. The CDR3 consists of 13 residues. In DNA form, the CDR3 reads TGTGCCAGCAGTTCCTATCGGGCTGAAAAACTGTTTTTT. This translates into CASSSYRAEKLFF. Drawing the rest from reference TRBV28 and TRBJ1-4, the complete variable domain is DVKVTQSSRYLVKRTGEKVFLECVQDMDHENMFWYRQDPGLGLRLIYFSYDVKMKEKGDIPEGYSVSREKKERFSLILESASTNQTSMYLCASSSYRAEKLFFGSGTQLSVL.

This clonotype was detected only a few times. The V gene is TRBV5-1, the J gene TRBJ1-1, with 9 bases identical to TRBD1. This CDR3 is built from 14 residues. Germline V gene data show CDR1 as SGHRS and CDR2 as YFSETQ. The ends lost 5 bases at V and 7 bases at J; junction bases unmatched: 9. CDR3 bases: TGCGCCAGCAGGACCACAGGGGGCTTGGATGAAGCTTTCTTT. It translates to CASRTTGGLDEAFF.

A few counts support this clonotype. J is TRBJ1-5 and V is TRBV25-1; D perhaps matches TRBD1 (5 bases). This CDR3 is built from 16 residues. Germline V gives CDR1 MGHDK, CDR2 SYGVNS. V was cut by 5 bases and J by 2 bases, with 16 bases left in between. For the CDR3, the DNA is TGTGCCAGCAGTCCCGCGGGGGGACTTGGCAATCAGCCCCAGCATTTT. This sequence encodes CASSPAGGLGNQPQHF.

The chain joins TRBV6-6 to TRBJ1-3; weak D call: TRBD1 (5 bases). The germline V gene has CDR1 MNHNY and CDR2 SVGAGI (reference sequence). V was cut by 5 bases and J by 0 bases, with 14 bases left in between. The CDR3 length is 16 residues. The CDR3, as DNA: TGTGCCAGCAGTCTGGGGCAGGCTCTCTCTGGAAACACCATATATTTT. This codes for CASSLGQALSGNTIYF.

This clonotype was observed at least ten times. V is TRBV12-3 or TRBV12-4 and J is TRBJ2-1; D may be TRBD1 or TRBD2 (6 bases each). This CDR3 has 20 amino acids. V lost 2 bases and J lost 0, with 23 bases in between. The DNA for the CDR3 is TGTGCCAGCAGTTTAAGAGGAGGGACACCGAAGGGGAGCTCCTACAATGAGCAGTTCTTC. Its protein is CASSLRGGTPKGSSYNEQFF.

This clonotype was seen at least ten times. J is TRBJ2-2 and V is TRBV20-1, with D maybe TRBD1 (6 bases). The germline V gene encodes CDR1 DFQATT and CDR2 SNEGSKA (reference sequence). The CDR3 length is 13 residues. CDR3 loop: CLGPGTPTGELFF. The CDR3 nucleotides read TGCCTAGGTCCGGGGACACCGACCGGGGAGCTGTTTTTT.

This chain links TRBV28 with TRBJ2-2; 8 bases align to TRBD2. V lost 7 bases to trimming and J lost 6 bases; unmatched junction nucleotides: 7. Germline CDR1 and CDR2: MDHEN and SYDVKM. The CDR3 is 14 amino acids. CDR3 in amino acids: CASTRPGGSGELFF. CDR3 bases: TGTGCCAGCACCCGGCCGGGAGGGTCCGGGGAGCTGTTTTTT.